This TCR beta chain comes out of a study of T cell responses to AZD1222 COVID-19 vaccine. Whole-study findings and limits: Spike-wide vaccine-associated CD4 TCRs dominated at 160-218 and 743-854. Samples come after the peak T cell response, not at day 14.

Sequencing used immunoSEQ multiplex PCR; TCRdb keeps in-frame clones, though not all of them. Among around 200,000 clones listed, 88% were seen once. As concerns this clone: Its antigen is undetermined.

This CDR3 is built from 16 residues. Between the trimmed V and J ends, which lost 0 bases and 7 bases, there was a span of 13 bases. Per germline, CDR1 MNHEY and CDR2 SVGAGI. The gene calls are TRBV6-5 and TRBJ1-6; unclear D gene. The receptor's source is an adult who received the AZD1222 COVID-19 vaccine. The sample was peripheral blood, taken 28 days after the second AZD1222 dose. CDR3 loop: CASSYSKAGKNSPLHF. The DNA for the CDR3 is TGTGCCAGCAGTTACTCGAAGGCGGGGAAAAATTCACCCCTCCACTTT.